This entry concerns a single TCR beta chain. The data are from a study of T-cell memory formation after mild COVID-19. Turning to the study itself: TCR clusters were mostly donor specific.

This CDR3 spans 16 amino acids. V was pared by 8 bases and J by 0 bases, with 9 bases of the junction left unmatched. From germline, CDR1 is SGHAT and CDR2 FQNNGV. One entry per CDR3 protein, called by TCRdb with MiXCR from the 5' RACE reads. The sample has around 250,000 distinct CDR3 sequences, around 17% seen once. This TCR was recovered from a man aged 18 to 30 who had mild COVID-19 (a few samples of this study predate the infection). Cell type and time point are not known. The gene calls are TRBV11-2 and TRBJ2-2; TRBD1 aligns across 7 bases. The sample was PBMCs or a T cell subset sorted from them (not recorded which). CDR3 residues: CASRRTTGSNTGELFF. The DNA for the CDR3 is TGTGCCAGCCGACGAACGACAGGGTCGAACACCGGGGAGCTGTTTTTT.